This T cell receptor (beta chain) was documented in a study of blood T cell repertoires in COVID-19. Study details: The United States, Italy and Spain provided the acute and convalescent COVID-19 samples. The cDNA or gDNA used as material had been derived from T cells, B-cell-depleted T cells, or PBMCs.

In the original workflow: Scientists estimated how many nucleated cells there were by amplifying reference gene primers. Generated by immunoSEQ multiplex PCR, the TCRdb table keeps only in-frame clones and is missing some. V and J calls and clone size are those listed in that table; D and trimming were worked out from the DNA. The table has 140,000 to 150,000 clones, around nine tenths seen once. The CDR3 totals 15 residues. After removal of 6 bases from V and 5 bases from J, the junction contained 7 bases not matched to a gene. Germline lookup yields CDR1 MNHEY and CDR2 SVGAGI. This sequence originates from a woman aged 50 to 60 with active or convalescent COVID-19. The rearrangement uses TRBV6-5 and TRBJ1-5, with TRBD1 matching over 10 bases. Sequences were obtained from peripheral blood. CDR3 in DNA: TGTGCCAGCAGAATGGGACAGGGGCCCCATCAGCCCCAGCATTTT. Protein sequence: CASRMGQGPHQPQHF.